This TCR beta chain derives from a study of T cell responses to AZD1222 COVID-19 vaccine. Study-level results: The study found vaccine-associated CD4 TCRs spanning spike, dominant at 160-218 and 743-854. Nearly half of spike-specific TCRs reportedly go after variant regions that carry no mutations.

For this clone: Antigen: not known.

Measured with immunoSEQ multiplex PCR; TCRdb has only the in-frame clones, and not every one. The sample consists of roughly 200,000 clones, 80% to 95% of them appearing once. Whether given at about 4 or about 12 weeks, second doses were pooled. The source of this sequence is an adult who received the AZD1222 COVID-19 vaccine. Source: peripheral blood, taken 28 days after the second AZD1222 dose.

The DNA of the CDR3 is TGTGCCAGCAGTTCCAGGGGGCTTGGGGAAAAACTGTTTTTT. Translated: CASSSRGLGEKLFF. The chain is built from TRBV7-9 and TRBJ1-4, with 8 bases aligning to TRBD1. The length of the CDR3 is 14 residues. Losses at the gene ends were 6 bases for V and 8 bases for J; bases not matched to a gene: 8. Looked up from germline, CDR1 is SEHNR and CDR2 is FQNEAQ (reference sequence).